This T cell receptor (beta chain) is drawn from a study of shared clonotypes between healthy human individuals. General study points: Larger estimated richness was generally recorded for naive subsets relative to memory subsets. Donors were few, which limited the genetic and exposure-history diversity represented.

The repertoire was sequenced with immunoSEQ multiplex PCR; TCRdb's copy has only in-frame clones and lacks some. The sample holds about 1 million clones, around 74% seen once. Germline assignment: CDR1 MDHEN and CDR2 SYDVKM. The CDR3 is 16 amino acids. V was pared by 5 bases and J by 5 bases, with 9 bases of the junction left unmatched. Details on this clone: Antigen unknown.

The chain employs TRBV28 and TRBJ1-1, with 12 bases lining up with TRBD1. The material sequenced was memory CD4+ T cells sorted from blood. As to subset: CD45RA-negative fraction. The TCR sequence derives from a man younger than 35 in good health. CDR3 region: CASSLFPGQGATEAFF. The CDR3 DNA is TGTGCCAGCAGTCTTTTCCCGGGACAGGGGGCTACTGAAGCTTTCTTT. Drawing the rest from reference TRBV28 and TRBJ1-1, the complete variable domain is DVKVTQSSRYLVKRTGEKVFLECVQDMDHENMFWYRQDPGLGLRLIYFSYDVKMKEKGDIPEGYSVSREKKERFSLILESASTNQTSMYLCASSLFPGQGATEAFFGQGTRLTVV.